This T cell receptor (beta chain) stems from a study of T cell repertoires in cytomegalovirus infection. Looking at the study overall: Matching HLA type, along with CMV infection, was indicated by public TCR beta signatures.

TCRdb ran MiXCR on the reads and lists one entry per CDR3 protein. Of around 740,000 distinct CDR3 sequences detected, 35% appear once; the ten largest clones hold around 3%. Per germline, CDR1 MNHEY and CDR2 SMNVEV (reference sequence). Trimming shortened V by 3 bases and J by 1 base, and 12 bases separated the two germline ends. The CDR3 spans 15 residues. This clonotype was seen only once. Sequencing was performed on PBMCs. The sequence came from a human donor in good health (CMV status not recorded). Some clones in this sample may be carry-over from other donors' samples. The V call is TRBV27, the J call TRBJ1-1, with D hard to call. DNA of the CDR3: TGTGCCAGCAGTTTTCAGGCAGCACCGAACACTGAAGCTTTCTTT. It specifies CASSFQAAPNTEAFF.